This TCR beta chain comes out of a study of blood T cell repertoires in COVID-19. Clinical histories supplied by participants themselves formed the basis of cohort assignment. After removal of 5 bases from V and 5 bases from J, the junction contained 5 bases not matched to a gene. The germline gives CDR1 KGHSH, CDR2 LQKENI. CDR3 length equals 13 residues. Repertoires were generated with immunoSEQ multiplex PCR, while TCRdb's copy carries only in-frame clones and drops some. The sample consists of more than 250,000 clones, 85% to 90% of them appearing once. The chain carries TRBV18 and TRBJ1-1, with 7 bases that match TRBD1. The TCR was taken from a woman aged 18-29 years who had recovered from COVID-19. Sequenced input: PBMCs or T cells enriched from blood (not recorded which). As DNA, the CDR3 is TGTGCCAGCTCAGGACAGGCGACAACTGAAGCTTTCTTT. It translates to CASSGQATTEAFF.